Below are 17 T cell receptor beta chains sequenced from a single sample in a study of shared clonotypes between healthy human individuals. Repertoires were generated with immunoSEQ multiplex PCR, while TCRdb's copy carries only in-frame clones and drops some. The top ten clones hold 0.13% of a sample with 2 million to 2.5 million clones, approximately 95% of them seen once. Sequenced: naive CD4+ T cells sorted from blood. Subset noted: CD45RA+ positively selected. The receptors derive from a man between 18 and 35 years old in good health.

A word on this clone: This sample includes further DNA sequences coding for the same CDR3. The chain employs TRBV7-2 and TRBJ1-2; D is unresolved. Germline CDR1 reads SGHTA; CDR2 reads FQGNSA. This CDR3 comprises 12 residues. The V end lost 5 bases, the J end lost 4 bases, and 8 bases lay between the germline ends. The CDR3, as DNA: TGTGCCAGCAGCCGCGACTCCTATGGCTACACCTTC. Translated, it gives CASSRDSYGYTF.

CDR3 nucleotide sequence: TGCAGCGTTGCCACCGGGACCGTAAACACCATATATTTT. Translation gives CSVATGTVNTIYF. The genes are TRBV29-1 and TRBJ1-3, with D perhaps matching TRBD1 (5 bases). Germline assignment: CDR1 SQVTM and CDR2 ANQGSEA. CDR3 length: 13 amino acids. V was cut by 4 bases and J by 6 bases, with 13 bases left in between.

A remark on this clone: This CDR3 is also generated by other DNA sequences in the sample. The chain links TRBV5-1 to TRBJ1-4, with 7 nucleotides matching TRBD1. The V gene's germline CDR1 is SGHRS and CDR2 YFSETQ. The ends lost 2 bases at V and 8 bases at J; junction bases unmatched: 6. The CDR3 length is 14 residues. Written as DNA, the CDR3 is TGCGCCAGCAGCTTAGGGGGCGCCGGGGAAAAACTGTTTTTT. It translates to CASSLGGAGEKLFF. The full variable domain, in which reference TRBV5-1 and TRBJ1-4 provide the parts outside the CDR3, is KAGVTQTPRYLIKTRGQQVTLSCSPISGHRSVSWYQQTPGQGLQFLFEYFSETQRNKGNFPGRFSGRQFSNSRSEMNVSTLELGDSALYLCASSLGGAGEKLFFGSGTQLSVL.

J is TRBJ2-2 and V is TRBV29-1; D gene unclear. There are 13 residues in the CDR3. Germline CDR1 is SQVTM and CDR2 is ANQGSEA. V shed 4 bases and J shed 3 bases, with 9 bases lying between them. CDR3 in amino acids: CSVGRTDTGELFF. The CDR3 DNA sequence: TGCAGCGTTGGCAGGACGGACACCGGGGAGCTGTTTTTT.

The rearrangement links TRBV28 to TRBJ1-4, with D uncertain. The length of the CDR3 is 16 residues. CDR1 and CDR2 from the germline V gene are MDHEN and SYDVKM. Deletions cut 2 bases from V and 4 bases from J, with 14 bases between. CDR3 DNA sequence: TGTGCCAGCAGTTTAAGGATACAGTGGGGTAATGAAAAACTGTTTTTT. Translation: CASSLRIQWGNEKLFF. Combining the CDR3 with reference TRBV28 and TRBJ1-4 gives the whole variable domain DVKVTQSSRYLVKRTGEKVFLECVQDMDHENMFWYRQDPGLGLRLIYFSYDVKMKEKGDIPEGYSVSREKKERFSLILESASTNQTSMYLCASSLRIQWGNEKLFFGSGTQLSVL.

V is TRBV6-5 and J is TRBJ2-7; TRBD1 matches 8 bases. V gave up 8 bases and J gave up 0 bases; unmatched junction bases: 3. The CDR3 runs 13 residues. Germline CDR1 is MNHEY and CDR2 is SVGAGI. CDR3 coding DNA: TGTGCCAGCCTGGGACAGGCCTCCTACGAGCAGTACTTC. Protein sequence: CASLGQASYEQYF.

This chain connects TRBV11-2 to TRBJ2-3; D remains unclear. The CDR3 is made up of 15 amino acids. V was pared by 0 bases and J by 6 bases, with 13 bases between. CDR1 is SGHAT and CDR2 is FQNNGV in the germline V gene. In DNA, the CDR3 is TGTGCCAGCAGCTTAGAGGGCTTAGCATGGGATACGCAGTATTTT. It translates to CASSLEGLAWDTQYF.

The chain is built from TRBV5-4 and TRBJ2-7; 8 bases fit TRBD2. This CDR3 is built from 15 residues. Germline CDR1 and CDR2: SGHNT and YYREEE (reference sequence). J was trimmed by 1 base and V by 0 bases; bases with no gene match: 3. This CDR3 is CASSLGQRESYEQYF. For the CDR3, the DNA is TGTGCCAGCAGCTTGGGACAGCGGGAGTCCTACGAGCAGTACTTC. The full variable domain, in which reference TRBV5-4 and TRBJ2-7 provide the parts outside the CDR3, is ETGVTQSPTHLIKTRGQQVTLRCSSQSGHNTVSWYQQALGQGPQFIFQYYREEENGRGNFPPRFSGLQFPNYSSELNVNALELDDSALYLCASSLGQRESYEQYFGPGTRLTVT.

DNA for the CDR3: TGTGCCAGCAGTTTGTACGGGACAGTTAACACCGGGGAGCTGTTTTTT. Translated: CASSLYGTVNTGELFF. The V gene is TRBV27, the J gene TRBJ2-2; 7 bases map to TRBD1. The germline gives CDR1 MNHEY, CDR2 SMNVEV (reference sequence). The V gene end was trimmed by 3 bases and the J gene end by 2 bases; junction bases not matched to a gene: 6. The CDR3 sequence is 16 residues long.

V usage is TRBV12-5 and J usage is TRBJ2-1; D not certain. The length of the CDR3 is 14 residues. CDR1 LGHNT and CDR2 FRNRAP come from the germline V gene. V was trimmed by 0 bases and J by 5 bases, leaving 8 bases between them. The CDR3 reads CASGLVPANNEQFF. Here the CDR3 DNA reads TGTGCTAGTGGTTTGGTACCCGCCAACAATGAGCAGTTCTTC. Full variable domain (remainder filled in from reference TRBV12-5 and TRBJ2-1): DARVTQTPRHKVTEMGQEVTMRCQPILGHNTVFWYRQTMMQGLELLAYFRNRAPLDDSGMPKDRFSAEMPDATLATLKIQPSEPRDSAVYFCASGLVPANNEQFFGPGTRLTVL.

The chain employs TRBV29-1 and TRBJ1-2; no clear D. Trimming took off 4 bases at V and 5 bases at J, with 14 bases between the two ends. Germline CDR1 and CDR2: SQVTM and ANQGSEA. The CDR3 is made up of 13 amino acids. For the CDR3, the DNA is TGCAGCGTTGGTACCAGGCTAGGGTATGGCTACACCTTC. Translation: CSVGTRLGYGYTF.

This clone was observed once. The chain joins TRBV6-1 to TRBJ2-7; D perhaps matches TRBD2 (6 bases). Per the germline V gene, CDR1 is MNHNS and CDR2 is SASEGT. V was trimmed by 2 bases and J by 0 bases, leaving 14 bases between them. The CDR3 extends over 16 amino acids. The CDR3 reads CASSEKTDYISYEQYF. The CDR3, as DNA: TGTGCCAGCAGTGAAAAAACGGACTATATCTCCTACGAGCAGTACTTC.

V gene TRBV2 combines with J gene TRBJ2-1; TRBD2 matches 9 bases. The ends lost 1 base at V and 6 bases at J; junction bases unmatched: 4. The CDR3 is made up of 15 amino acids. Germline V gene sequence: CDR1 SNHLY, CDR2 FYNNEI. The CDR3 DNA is TGTGCCAGCAGTGAAGAGTCTAGCGGGATCAATGAGCAGTTCTTC. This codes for CASSEESSGINEQFF.

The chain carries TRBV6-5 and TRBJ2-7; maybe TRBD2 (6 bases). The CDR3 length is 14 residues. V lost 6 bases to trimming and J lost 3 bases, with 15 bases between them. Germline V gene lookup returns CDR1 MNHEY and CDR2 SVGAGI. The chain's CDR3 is CASSPLLAVYEQYF. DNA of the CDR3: TGTGCCAGCAGCCCCTTACTAGCAGTCTACGAGCAGTACTTC.

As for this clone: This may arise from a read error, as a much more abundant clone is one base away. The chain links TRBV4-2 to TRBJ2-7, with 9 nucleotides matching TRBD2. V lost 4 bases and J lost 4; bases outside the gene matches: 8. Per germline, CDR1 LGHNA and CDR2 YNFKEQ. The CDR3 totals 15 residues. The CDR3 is CASSPFSGSGYEQYF. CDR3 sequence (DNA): TGTGCCAGCAGCCCCTTTAGCGGGAGTGGATACGAGCAGTACTTC.

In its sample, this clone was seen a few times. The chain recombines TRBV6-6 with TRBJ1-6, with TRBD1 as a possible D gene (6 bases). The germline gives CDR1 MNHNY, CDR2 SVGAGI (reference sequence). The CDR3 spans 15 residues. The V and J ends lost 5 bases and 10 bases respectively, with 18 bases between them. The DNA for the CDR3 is TGTGCCAGCAGTGACCGACAGGTGAAGTTGTCACCCCTCCACTTT. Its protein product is CASSDRQVKLSPLHF.

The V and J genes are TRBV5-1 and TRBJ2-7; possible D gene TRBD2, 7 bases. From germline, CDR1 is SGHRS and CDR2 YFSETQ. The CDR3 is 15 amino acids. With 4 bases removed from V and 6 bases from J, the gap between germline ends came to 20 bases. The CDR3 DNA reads TGCGCCAGCAGCGTTGAGGGGGGGCGAGGCTTCGAGCAGTACTTC. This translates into CASSVEGGRGFEQYF.